The 21 T cell receptor beta chains below were found in one sample sequenced in a study of blood T cell repertoires in COVID-19. Repertoires were generated with immunoSEQ multiplex PCR, while TCRdb's copy carries only in-frame clones and drops some. The sample holds 75,000 to 90,000 clones, roughly 89% seen once. Input material: peripheral blood. These receptors were taken from a human donor in a cohort sampled during active COVID-19.

CDR3: CASSSFYEQYF. The CDR3 DNA reads as TGTGCCAGCAGCTCGTTCTACGAGCAGTACTTC. V is TRBV11-2 and J is TRBJ2-7, with no clear D. Germline lookup yields CDR1 SGHAT and CDR2 FQNNGV. Between the trimmed V and J ends, which lost 4 bases and 3 bases, there was a span of 4 bases. CDR3 length: 11 residues.

This clone was counted once. The gene calls are TRBV6-6 and TRBJ1-2; D gene unclear. The germline gives CDR1 MNHNY, CDR2 SVGAGI (reference sequence). V was clipped by 4 bases and J by 4 bases, with 19 bases between them. This CDR3 region has 16 residues. CDR3 protein: CASSLPRGLGSYGYTF. In nucleotides, the CDR3 is TGTGCCAGCAGTTTACCCCGCGGGCTGGGGAGCTATGGCTACACCTTC.

J is TRBJ1-2 and V is TRBV6-5, with 9 bases lining up with TRBD1. The CDR3 loop spans 13 amino acids. The ends lost 5 bases at V and 7 bases at J; junction bases unmatched: 5. The germline CDR1 and CDR2 sequences are MNHEY and SVGAGI. The DNA of the CDR3 is TGTGCCAGCAGTCCACAGGGGGCGAGTGGCTACACCTTC. Translating gives CASSPQGASGYTF.

This clone appeared once. The CDR3 nucleotides are TGTGCCAGCGCACCGCAGGGTTTGGCTGGGGCCAACGTCCTGACTTTC. Protein product: CASAPQGLAGANVLTF. The chain is built from TRBV2 and TRBJ2-6, with a weak D call TRBD1 (5 bases). CDR1 SNHLY and CDR2 FYNNEI come from the germline V gene. V was pared by 8 bases and J by 2 bases, with 16 bases between. The CDR3 is 16 amino acids.

The chain couples TRBV27 to TRBJ2-1; D call uncertain. This CDR3 has 13 amino acids. The V end lost 8 bases, the J end lost 0 bases, and 8 bases lay between the germline ends. Looked up from germline, CDR1 is MNHEY and CDR2 is SMNVEV (reference sequence). CDR3 coding DNA: TGTGCCAGCGCCCTGAGCTCCTACAATGAGCAGTTCTTC. Protein: CASALSSYNEQFF.

The chain combines TRBV6-5 with TRBJ2-7; 8 positions agree with TRBD2. The CDR3 has 15 residues. Germline-derived CDR1 and CDR2 are MNHEY and SVGAGI. The trim removed 6 bases at V and 1 base at J, leaving 8 bases unmatched. The CDR3: CASRPGGGPSYEQYF. The CDR3 nucleotides are TGTGCCAGCAGGCCGGGGGGGGGCCCGTCCTACGAGCAGTACTTC.

The chain combines TRBV9 with TRBJ2-7; tentatively, D is TRBD1 (6 bases). In germline, CDR1 is SGDLS, CDR2 YYNGEE. V lost 4 bases and J 0 bases, leaving 11 bases between the germline ends. The CDR3 spans 14 residues. CDR3 DNA: TGTGCCAGCAGCCCCAGACAGGCCTCCTACGAGCAGTACTTC. Amino acid sequence: CASSPRQASYEQYF.

V usage is TRBV7-2 and J usage is TRBJ2-4; TRBD2 is a possible D gene (6 bases). This CDR3 has 13 residues. Trimming took 5 bases from V and 5 from J, leaving 10 bases between them. Germline V CDR1 and CDR2: SGHTA, FQGNSA. In nucleotides, the CDR3 is TGTGCCAGCAGCCAACCGGGGGAAAACATTCAGTACTTC. Amino acids: CASSQPGENIQYF.

This chain links TRBV3-1 (or the pseudogene TRBV3-2) with TRBJ2-3, with 16 nucleotides matching TRBD2. The V gene end was trimmed by 2 bases and the J gene end by 3 bases; junction bases not matched to a gene: 14. The CDR3 spans 21 residues. The V gene's germline CDR1 is LGHDT and CDR2 YNNKEL (reference sequence). In nucleotides, the CDR3 is TGTGCCAGCAGCCAACATCATTCCCCGGGACTAGCGGGGGGGCCTACAGATACGCAGTATTTT. It is translated as CASSQHHSPGLAGGPTDTQYF.

This sequence joins TRBV6-5 and TRBJ1-2, with 10 bases lining up with TRBD1. This CDR3 is built from 15 residues. Trimming cost V 3 bases and J 4 bases; bases outside gene matches: 5. Germline V gene sequence: CDR1 MNHEY, CDR2 SVGAGI. The CDR3 loop is CASSYDRGPVYGYTF. The CDR3 nucleotides read TGTGCCAGCAGTTATGACAGGGGGCCTGTCTATGGCTACACCTTC.

The V and J genes are TRBV5-1 and TRBJ2-7, with 8 nucleotides matching TRBD1. Germline V gene lookup returns CDR1 SGHRS and CDR2 YFSETQ. With V trimmed by 5 bases and J by 0 bases, 4 bases remained unmatched. The CDR3 has 14 residues. The CDR3 region is CASSWTGSSYEQYF. The CDR3 nucleotides read TGCGCCAGCAGTTGGACAGGGAGCTCCTACGAGCAGTACTTC.

The chain recombines TRBV7-9 with TRBJ1-4; D is uncertain. This CDR3 is 16 amino acids long. Per germline, CDR1 SEHNR and CDR2 FQNEAQ (reference sequence). Trimming stripped 2 bases from V and 2 bases from J, with 12 bases between. This CDR3 is CASSLPPGGTNEKLFF. In nucleotides, the CDR3 is TGTGCCAGCAGCTTACCCCCGGGCGGGACTAATGAAAAACTGTTTTTT.

This clone has more than one count but fewer than ten. The J gene is TRBJ1-5, the V gene TRBV6-5; the match to TRBD1 covers 12 bases. V gave up 6 bases and J gave up 6 bases; unmatched junction bases: 6. The germline gives CDR1 MNHEY, CDR2 SVGAGI. This CDR3 region has 15 residues. CDR3 amino acids: CASRGDRGRGQPQHF. CDR3 DNA sequence: TGTGCCAGCAGGGGGGACAGGGGGCGCGGTCAGCCCCAGCATTTT.

The J gene is TRBJ2-2, the V gene TRBV15; D remains unclear. Germline-derived CDR1 and CDR2 are LNHNV and YYDKDF (reference sequence). V was trimmed by 0 bases and J by 6 bases, leaving 11 bases between them. This CDR3 region has 15 residues. CDR3 sequence (DNA): TGTGCCACCAGCAGAGATCTCTTGTCAGCCGGGGAGCTGTTTTTT. The encoded protein is CATSRDLLSAGELFF.

The J gene is TRBJ1-6, the V gene TRBV7-9; D might be TRBD1 (5 bases). CDR1 is SEHNR and CDR2 is FQNEAQ in the germline V gene (reference sequence). The CDR3 contains 13 residues. Trimming stripped 5 bases from V and 9 bases from J, with 11 bases between. The CDR3 loop is CASSASTGSPLHF. CDR3 sequence (DNA): TGTGCCAGCAGCGCCTCCACAGGTTCACCCCTCCACTTT.

The genes are TRBV12-5 and TRBJ1-1; D remains ambiguous. The CDR3 spans 13 residues. The germline CDR1 and CDR2 sequences are LGHNT and FRNRAP. V was pared by 9 bases and J by 1 base, with 12 bases between. CDR3 amino acids: CASGRGRNTEAFF. CDR3 in DNA: TGTGCTAGCGGTCGCGGCAGGAACACTGAAGCTTTCTTT.

The chain recombines TRBV7-9 with TRBJ1-6; D not resolved. Deletions cut 10 bases from V and 7 bases from J, with 17 bases between. Germline CDR1 and CDR2: SEHNR and FQNEAQ (reference sequence). The CDR3 length is 14 residues. Written as DNA, the CDR3 is TGTGCCACCGCATTTTGGACGGGGAATTCACCCCTCCACTTT. This encodes CATAFWTGNSPLHF. Full variable domain (missing parts from reference TRBV7-9 and TRBJ1-6): DTGVSQNPRHKITKRGQNVTFRCDPISEHNRLYWYRQTLGQGPEFLTYFQNEAQLEKSRLLSDRFSAERPKGSFSTLEIQRTEQGDSAMYLCATAFWTGNSPLHFGNGTRLTVT.

CDR3 loop: CASSEESLNTEAFF. CDR3 sequence (DNA): TGCGCCAGCAGCGAGGAGAGTCTGAACACTGAAGCTTTCTTT. The rearrangement links TRBV5-1 to TRBJ1-1; D gene ambiguous. The CDR3 spans 14 residues. V lost 4 bases and J 0 bases, leaving 10 bases between the germline ends. Germline-derived CDR1 and CDR2 are SGHRS and YFSETQ.

The sample holds one count of this clone. V is TRBV6-5 and J is TRBJ1-1; TRBD1 matches at 7 bases. J gave up 2 bases and V 2 bases, and 2 bases lay outside the gene matches. The CDR3 contains 14 residues. Per germline, CDR1 MNHEY and CDR2 SVGAGI. The CDR3 reads CASSYQGGNTEAFF. CDR3 sequence (DNA): TGTGCCAGCAGTTACCAAGGGGGCAACACTGAAGCTTTCTTT.

This clone was seen a single time. V and J are TRBV2 and TRBJ1-2; D may be TRBD1 (5 bases). The CDR3 is made up of 15 amino acids. The germline V gene encodes CDR1 SNHLY and CDR2 FYNNEI. V was shortened by 4 bases and J by 4 bases, with 16 bases between the two germline ends. CDR3 in amino acids: CASSVQGPSGYGYTF. The CDR3 bases are TGTGCCAGCAGTGTTCAGGGCCCTTCCGGCTATGGCTACACCTTC.

The rearrangement uses TRBV6-5 and TRBJ1-6; D unresolved. The CDR3 contains 16 residues. CDR1 is MNHEY and CDR2 is SVGAGI in the germline V gene. V was trimmed by 4 bases and J by 2 bases, leaving 12 bases between them. DNA of the CDR3: TGTGCCAGCAGTTCGGACGCGGGAACCTATAATTCACCCCTCCACTTT. It codes for CASSSDAGTYNSPLHF.